One T cell receptor beta chain is described in this entry. Germline trimming cut 0 bases from V and 2 bases from J; bases unmatched to any gene: 3. Germline V gene sequence: CDR1 MDHEN, CDR2 SYDVKM. The CDR3 consists of 15 residues. The data belong to a study of shared clonotypes between healthy human individuals. Here immunoSEQ multiplex PCR was the method, and the copy in TCRdb shows in-frame clones only, minus some. The sample contains approximately 1.9 million clones, 90% to 95% of which appear only once. CD8 cells regarded as naive lacked CD45RO, were positively chosen for CCR7, and omitted terminally differentiated effector memory CD45RA+ cells.

Sample: naive CD8+ T cells from PBMCs. This chain links TRBV28 with TRBJ2-5; 7 bases match TRBD2. This receptor was taken from a young man in good health. Some clones in this sample may be carry-over from other donors' samples. CDR3 nucleotide sequence: TGTGCCAGCAGTTTATGGGGTAGCGGGCAAGAGACCCAGTACTTC. Encoded protein: CASSLWGSGQETQYF.